This T cell receptor beta chain was documented in a study of immune evolution from preneoplasia to lung adenocarcinoma. Each case's diagnosis was confirmed by two pathologists on H&E. Study-level results: Top clone share appeared to fall from AAH through AIS, MIA, adenocarcinoma.

This clone was found a few times. The antigen is undetermined. Profiled with immunoSEQ multiplex PCR; TCRdb holds only in-frame clones, not every one. The sample lists around 3,500 clones, roughly half occurring once. Trimming removed 1 base from V and 4 bases from J, with 10 bases in between. Germline CDR1 reads MNHNS; CDR2 reads SASEGT. The CDR3 sequence is 14 residues long. The material sequenced was FFPE normal lung tissue adjacent to the tumor. This sequence joins TRBV6-1 and TRBJ1-1, with D perhaps TRBD1 (5 bases). The TCR comes from a person between 45 and 65 years old with lung adenocarcinoma. CDR3 nucleotides: TGTGCCAGCAGTGAAGTCTTTAGGGGCACTGAAGCTTTCTTT. Translating gives CASSEVFRGTEAFF.